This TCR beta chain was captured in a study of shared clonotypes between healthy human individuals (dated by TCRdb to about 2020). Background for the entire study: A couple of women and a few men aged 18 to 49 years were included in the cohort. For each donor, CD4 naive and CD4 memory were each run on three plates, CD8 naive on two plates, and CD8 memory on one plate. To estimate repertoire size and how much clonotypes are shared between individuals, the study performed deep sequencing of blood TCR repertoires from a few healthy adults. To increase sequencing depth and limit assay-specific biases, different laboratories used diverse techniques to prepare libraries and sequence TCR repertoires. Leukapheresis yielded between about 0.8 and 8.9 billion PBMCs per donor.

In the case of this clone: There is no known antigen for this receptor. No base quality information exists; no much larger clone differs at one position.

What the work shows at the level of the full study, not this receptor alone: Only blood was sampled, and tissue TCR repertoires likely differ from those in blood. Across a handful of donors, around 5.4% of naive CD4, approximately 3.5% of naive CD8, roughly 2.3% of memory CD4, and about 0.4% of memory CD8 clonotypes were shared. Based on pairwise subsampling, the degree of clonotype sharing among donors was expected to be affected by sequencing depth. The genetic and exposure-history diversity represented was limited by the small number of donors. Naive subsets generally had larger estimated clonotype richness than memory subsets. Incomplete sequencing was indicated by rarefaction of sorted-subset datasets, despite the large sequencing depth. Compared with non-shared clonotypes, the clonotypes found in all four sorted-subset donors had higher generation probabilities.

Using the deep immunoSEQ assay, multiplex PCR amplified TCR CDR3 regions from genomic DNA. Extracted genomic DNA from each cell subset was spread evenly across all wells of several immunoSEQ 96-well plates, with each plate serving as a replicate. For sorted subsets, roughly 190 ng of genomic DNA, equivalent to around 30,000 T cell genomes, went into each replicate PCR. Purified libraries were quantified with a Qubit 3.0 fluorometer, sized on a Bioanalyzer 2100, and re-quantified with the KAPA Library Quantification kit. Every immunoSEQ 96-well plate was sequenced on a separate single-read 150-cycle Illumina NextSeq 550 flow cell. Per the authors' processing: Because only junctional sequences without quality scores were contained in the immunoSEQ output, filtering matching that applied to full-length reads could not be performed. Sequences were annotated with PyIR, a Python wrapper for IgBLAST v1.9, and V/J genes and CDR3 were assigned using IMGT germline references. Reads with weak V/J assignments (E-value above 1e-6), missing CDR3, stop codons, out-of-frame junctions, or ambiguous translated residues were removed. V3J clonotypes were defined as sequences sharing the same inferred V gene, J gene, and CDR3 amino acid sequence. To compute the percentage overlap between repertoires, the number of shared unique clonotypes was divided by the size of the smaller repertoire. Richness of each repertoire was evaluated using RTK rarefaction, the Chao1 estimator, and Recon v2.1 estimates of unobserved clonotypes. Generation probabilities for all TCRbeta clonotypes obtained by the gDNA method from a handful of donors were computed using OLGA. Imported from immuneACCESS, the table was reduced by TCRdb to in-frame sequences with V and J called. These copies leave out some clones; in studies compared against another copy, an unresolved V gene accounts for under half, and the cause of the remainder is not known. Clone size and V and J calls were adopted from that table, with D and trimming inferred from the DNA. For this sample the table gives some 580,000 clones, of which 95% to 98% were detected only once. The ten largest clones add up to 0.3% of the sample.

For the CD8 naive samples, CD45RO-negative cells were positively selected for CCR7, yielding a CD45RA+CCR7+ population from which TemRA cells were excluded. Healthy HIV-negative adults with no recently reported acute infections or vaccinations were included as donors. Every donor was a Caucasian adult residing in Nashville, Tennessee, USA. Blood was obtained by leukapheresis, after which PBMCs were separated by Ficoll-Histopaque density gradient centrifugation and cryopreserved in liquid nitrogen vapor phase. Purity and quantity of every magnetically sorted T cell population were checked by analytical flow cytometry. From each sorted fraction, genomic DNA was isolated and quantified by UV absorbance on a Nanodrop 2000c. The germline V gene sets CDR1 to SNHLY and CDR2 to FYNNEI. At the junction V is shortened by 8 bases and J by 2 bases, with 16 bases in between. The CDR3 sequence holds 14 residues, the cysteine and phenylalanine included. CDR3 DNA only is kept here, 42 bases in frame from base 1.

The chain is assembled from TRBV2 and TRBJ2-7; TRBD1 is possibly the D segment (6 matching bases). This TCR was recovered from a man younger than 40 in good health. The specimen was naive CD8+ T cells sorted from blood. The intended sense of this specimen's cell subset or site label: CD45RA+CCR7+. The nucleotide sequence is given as TGTGCCAGCCACTTACAGGGTAGTGCCTACGAGCAGTACTTC. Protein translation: CASHLQGSAYEQYF.